The rows below give T cell receptor beta chains drawn from one sample of a study of T cell repertoires in cytomegalovirus infection. Their antigens remain unidentified. TCRdb passed the reads through MiXCR, listing each CDR3 protein once. The data contain roughly 990,000 distinct CDR3 sequences, 31% of them seen just once; the ten biggest clones take up 13%. The input for sequencing was cultured CD8+ T cells from PBMCs, taken from culture after CMV antigen stimulation. These TCRs come from a human donor in good health (CMV status not recorded). Some clones in this sample may be carry-over from other donors' samples. Both conserved end residues are part of each CDR3. The D gene is left open where the match is weak. Clone size, where shown, is once, few, many, or a class for clones that have expanded.

D gene	clone size	CDR3 length	J gene	V gene	CDR3 protein	CDR3 DNA
.	few	14	TRBJ1-4	TRBV10-3	CAIGDNLNGEKLFF	TGTGCCATCGGGGACAACCTCAATGGGGAAAAACTGTTTTTT
.	few	15	TRBJ1-2	TRBV20-1	CSGFNPSGANYGYTF	TGCAGTGGCTTCAACCCCTCTGGGGCTAACTATGGCTACACCTTC
TRBD1	few	16	TRBJ2-2	TRBV6-1	CASRRLPGQATGELFF	TGTGCCAGCAGGCGATTACCGGGACAGGCCACCGGGGAGCTGTTTTTT
TRBD2	.	16	TRBJ2-6	TRBV29-1	CSVEENGGSGANVLTF	TGCAGCGTTGAAGAAAACGGGGGGTCCGGGGCCAACGTCCTGACTTTC
.	many	13	TRBJ1-2	TRBV6-2/TRBV6-3	CASSLQGLDGYTF	TGTGCCAGCAGTTTACAGGGTTTGGATGGCTACACCTTC
TRBD1	.	18	TRBJ1-2	TRBV12-3/TRBV12-4	CASSQDSGQALPSYGYTF	TGTGCCAGCAGTCAGGATTCGGGACAGGCCCTGCCTAGCTATGGCTACACCTTC
.	many	17	TRBJ2-2	TRBV12-3/TRBV12-4	CASHPPSKRWDTGELFF	TGTGCCAGCCATCCCCCGTCTAAGCGGTGGGACACCGGGGAGCTGTTTTTT
.	few	17	TRBJ2-2	TRBV4-2	CASSQEEGARNTGELFF	TGTGCCAGCAGCCAAGAGGAAGGGGCTCGGAACACCGGGGAGCTGTTTTTT
.	few	16	TRBJ2-1	TRBV12-3/TRBV12-4	CASTRRSGSSYNEQFF	TGTGCCAGCACCAGACGATCGGGGAGCTCCTACAATGAGCAGTTCTTC
.	.	13	TRBJ1-5	TRBV12-3/TRBV12-4	CASSLTREGAQHF	TGTGCCAGCAGTTTGACTCGGGAGGGAGCCCAGCATTTT
TRBD1	.	16	TRBJ1-5	TRBV10-3	CTISESYRGRNQPQHF	TGTACCATCAGTGAGTCGTACAGGGGAAGAAATCAGCCCCAGCATTTT
.	.	16	TRBJ1-1	TRBV6-6	CASSAYDFGVGTEAFF	TGTGCCAGCAGTGCCTACGATTTCGGGGTCGGCACTGAAGCTTTCTTT
.	few	13	TRBJ1-1	TRBV10-3	CATLRNSNTEAFF	TGTGCCACTCTCAGGAACTCGAACACTGAAGCTTTCTTT
.	.	13	TRBJ1-1	TRBV7-2	CASSLIPNTEAFF	TGTGCCAGCAGCTTAATTCCGAACACTGAAGCTTTCTTT
.	.	11	TRBJ1-4	TRBV6-5	CASSAGGKLFF	TGTGCCAGCAGCGCAGGCGGAAAACTGTTTTTT
.	many	16	TRBJ2-5	TRBV7-2	CASSLGTIHPGETQYF	TGTGCCAGCAGCTTAGGGACAATTCACCCTGGGGAGACCCAGTACTTC